This TCR beta chain was documented in a study of cytomegalovirus exposure and HLA in healthy donors. Study in general: Sequencing of approximately 190 million T cells in an earlier analysis found approximately 120 million unique TCR beta sequences.

Primers for the PCR totalled 60 Vbeta and 13 Jbeta. Assay: immunoSEQ multiplex PCR; the TCRdb copy retains only in-frame clones and omits some. The data hold 100,000 to 150,000 clones, with roughly 74% observed a single time. In nominal health when sampled, donors likely had unrecorded immune exposures nonetheless. The receptor was isolated from a woman in her forties or fifties in good health and CMV-seropositive. Sequenced material: PBMCs.

The CDR3 spells CASRQGGGNQPQHF. The CDR3 nucleotides are TGTGCCAGCAGACAGGGAGGGGGCAATCAGCCCCAGCATTTT. V gene TRBV6-6 combines with J gene TRBJ1-5; D is possibly TRBD1 (6 bases). V lost 6 bases to trimming and J lost 2 bases, with 11 bases between them. The CDR3 totals 14 residues. Germline values: CDR1 MNHNY, CDR2 SVGAGI (reference sequence).